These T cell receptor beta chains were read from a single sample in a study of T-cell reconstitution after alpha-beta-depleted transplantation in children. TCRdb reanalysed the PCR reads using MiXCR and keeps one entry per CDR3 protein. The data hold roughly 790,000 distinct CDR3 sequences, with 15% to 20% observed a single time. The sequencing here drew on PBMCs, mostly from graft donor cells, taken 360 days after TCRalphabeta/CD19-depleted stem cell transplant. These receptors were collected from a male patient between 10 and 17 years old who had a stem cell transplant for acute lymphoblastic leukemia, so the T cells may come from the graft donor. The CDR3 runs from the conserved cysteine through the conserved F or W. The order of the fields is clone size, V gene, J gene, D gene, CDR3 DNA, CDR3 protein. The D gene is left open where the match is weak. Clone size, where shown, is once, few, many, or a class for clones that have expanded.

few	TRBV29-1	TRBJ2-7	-	TGCAGCGTTGTCAGACTAAGGGGAAATAGCCGAACCAACTCCTACGAGCAGTACTTC	CSVVRLRGNSRTNSYEQYF
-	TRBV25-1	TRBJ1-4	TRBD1	TGTGCCAGCAGGGACAGGAGCGGTGAAAAACTGTTTTTT	CASRDRSGEKLFF
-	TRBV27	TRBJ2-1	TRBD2	TGTGCCAGCAGTTTATTTATGGGACTAGCGGGATTATCCTCCGAGCTAGGGGGAAGTGAGCAGTTCTTC	CASSLFMGLAGLSSELGGSEQFF
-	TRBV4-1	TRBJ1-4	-	TGCGCCAGCAGCCAAATCGGAACCCGCAGGGAAGAGGAAAAACTGTTTTTT	CASSQIGTRREEEKLFF
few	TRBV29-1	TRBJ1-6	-	TGCAGCGTTGCGTGGAACAATTCACCCCTCCACTTT	CSVAWNNSPLHF
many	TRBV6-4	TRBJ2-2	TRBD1	TGTGCCAGCACCGAAGGACAGGGTGGATCCGGGGAGCTGTTTTTT	CASTEGQGGSGELFF
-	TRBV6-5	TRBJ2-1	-	TGTGCCAGCAGTTACTCTTCTCGCCCCTACAATGAGCAGTTCTTC	CASSYSSRPYNEQFF
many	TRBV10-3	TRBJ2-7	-	TGTGCCATCAGTTTGAGGCCAAGCTACGAGCAGTACTTC	CAISLRPSYEQYF
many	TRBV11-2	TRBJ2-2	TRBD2	TGTGCCAGCAGCTTCACTAGCGGTAGAACCGGGGAGCTGTTTTTT	CASSFTSGRTGELFF
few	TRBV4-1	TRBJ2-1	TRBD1	TGCGCCAGCAGCCAACTTCCCGGGACAGCCTACAATGAGCAGTTCTTC	CASSQLPGTAYNEQFF
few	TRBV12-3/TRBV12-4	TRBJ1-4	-	TGTGCCAGCAGTCCGCACGTGGCGACGACGCATGCAACTAATGAAAAACTGTTTTTT	CASSPHVATTHATNEKLFF
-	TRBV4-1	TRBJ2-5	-	TGCGCCAGCAGGATGGGAGTCCGAACCCAAGAGACCCAGTACTTC	CASRMGVRTQETQYF
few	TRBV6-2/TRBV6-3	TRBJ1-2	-	TGTGCCAGCAGTTATGGGCGGATCGCCTATGGCTACACCTTC	CASSYGRIAYGYTF
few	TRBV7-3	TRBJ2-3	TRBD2	TGTGCCAGCAGCTTAGTGGGACTAGCCACAGATACGCAGTATTTT	CASSLVGLATDTQYF
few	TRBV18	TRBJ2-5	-	TGTGCCAGCTCACGTGGACTGTTGGACGAGACCCAGTACTTC	CASSRGLLDETQYF
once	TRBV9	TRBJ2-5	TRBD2	TGTGCCAGCAGCGTAAGGCTGGGACTAGCGGGAGGGCCGGGGTTCGAAGAGACCCAGTACTTC	CASSVRLGLAGGPGFEETQYF
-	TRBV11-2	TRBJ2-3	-	TGTGCCAGCAGCTTAGCCGAGAGGGGCACAGATACGCAGTATTTT	CASSLAERGTDTQYF
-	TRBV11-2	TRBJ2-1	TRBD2	TGTGCCAGCAGCGGTAGACTAGCCGGAGGCTCCTACAATGAGCAGTTCTTC	CASSGRLAGGSYNEQFF
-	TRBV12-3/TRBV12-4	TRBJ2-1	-	TGTGCCAGCAGAAGCGGGCTCTCCTACAATGAGCAGTTCTTC	CASRSGLSYNEQFF
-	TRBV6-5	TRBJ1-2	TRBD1	TGTGCCAGCAGTTACGTTTGGACAGGGAAGAACTATGGCTACACCTTC	CASSYVWTGKNYGYTF
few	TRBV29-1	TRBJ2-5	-	TGCAGCGTTGAAGAGAGAGGGGGGAATAGAGAGACCCAGTACTTC	CSVEERGGNRETQYF
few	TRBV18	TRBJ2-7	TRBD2	TGTGCCAGCTCACCACGGGGCGGGAGGTTATACGAGCAGTACTTC	CASSPRGGRLYEQYF
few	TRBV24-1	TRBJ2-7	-	TGTGCCACCAGTGATTTAGGGGGCGAGCAGTACTTC	CATSDLGGEQYF
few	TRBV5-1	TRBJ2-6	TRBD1	TGCGCCAGCAGCCGCCCCGGGACAGGGAGAACTGGGGCCAACGTCCTGACTTTC	CASSRPGTGRTGANVLTF
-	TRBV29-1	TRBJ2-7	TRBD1	TGCAGCGTTGAAGTGGGACAGGGATTCTCCTACGAGCAGTACTTC	CSVEVGQGFSYEQYF
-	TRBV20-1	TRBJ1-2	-	TGCAGTGCTAGAGTGCACAGGGTAAATGGCTACACCTTC	CSARVHRVNGYTF
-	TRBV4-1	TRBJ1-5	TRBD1	TGCGCCAGCAGCCAAACAGGGGTGGGAAGTCAGCCCCAGCATTTT	CASSQTGVGSQPQHF
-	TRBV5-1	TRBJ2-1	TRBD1	TGCGCCAGCAGCTTGACACAGGGGTCCAATGAGCAGTTCTTC	CASSLTQGSNEQFF
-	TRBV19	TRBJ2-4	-	TGTGCCAGTAGTCTTCTTGGGCGGAGAAACATTCAGTACTTC	CASSLLGRRNIQYF
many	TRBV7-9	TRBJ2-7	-	TGTGCCAGCAGCTCGGACCATGAACTACATACCTACGAGCAGTACTTC	CASSSDHELHTYEQYF
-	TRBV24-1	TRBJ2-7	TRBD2	TGTGCCACCAGTGATTCTAGCGGGGAGAGGGACGAGCAGTACTTC	CATSDSSGERDEQYF
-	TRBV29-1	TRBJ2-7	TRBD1	TGCAGCGTGGCCCCGGGACAGGGCTACGAGCAGTACTTC	CSVAPGQGYEQYF
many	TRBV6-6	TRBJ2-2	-	TGTGCCAGCCATAGAGGGGCTACCGGGGAGCTGTTTTTT	CASHRGATGELFF
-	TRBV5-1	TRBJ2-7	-	TGCGCCAGCAGCTTGGAACGGCAGGGGTCCTACGAGCAGTACTTC	CASSLERQGSYEQYF
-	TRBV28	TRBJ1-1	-	TGTGCCAGCGGTCCCCGAGGAGAACGGCGGCGAGGGGCTTTCTTT	CASGPRGERRRGAFF
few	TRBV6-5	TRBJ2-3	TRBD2	TGTGCCAGCAGTTACGTCGGACTAGCTGTCACAGATACGCAGTATTTT	CASSYVGLAVTDTQYF